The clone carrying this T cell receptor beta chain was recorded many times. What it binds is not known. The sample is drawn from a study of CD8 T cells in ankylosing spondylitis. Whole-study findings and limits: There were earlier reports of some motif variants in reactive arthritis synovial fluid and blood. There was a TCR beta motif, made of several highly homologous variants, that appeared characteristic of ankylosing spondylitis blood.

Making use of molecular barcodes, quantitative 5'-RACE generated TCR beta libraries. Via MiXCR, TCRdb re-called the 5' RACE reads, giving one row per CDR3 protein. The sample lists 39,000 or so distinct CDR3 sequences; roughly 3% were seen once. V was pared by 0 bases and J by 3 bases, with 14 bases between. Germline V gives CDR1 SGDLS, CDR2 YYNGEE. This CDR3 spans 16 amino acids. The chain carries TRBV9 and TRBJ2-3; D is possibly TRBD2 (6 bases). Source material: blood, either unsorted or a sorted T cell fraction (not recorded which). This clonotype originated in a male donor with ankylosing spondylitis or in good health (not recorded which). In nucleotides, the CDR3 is TGTGCCAGCAGCGTAGTCGGGGACTGGGGGACAGATACGCAGTATTTT. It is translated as CASSVVGDWGTDTQYF.